This TCR beta chain appears in the sequencing data of a study of T cell changes during pregnancy in multiple sclerosis. Libraries were prepared by immunoSEQ multiplex PCR; TCRdb keeps only in-frame clonotypes and omits some of them. In the table there are fewer than 45,000 clones, approximately 90% of which are singletons. From germline, CDR1 is MNHNS and CDR2 SASEGT. This CDR3 region has 13 residues. V lost 5 bases to trimming and J lost 8 bases, with 15 bases between them. This material consisted of CD8+ T cells from peripheral blood mononuclear cells, taken in the third trimester of pregnancy. The origin of this receptor is a female donor with multiple sclerosis, enrolled in a pregnancy study. The chain employs TRBV6-1 and TRBJ1-2; TRBD1 might be the D (6 bases). The CDR3 reads CASSPTGSGGYTF. Here the CDR3 DNA reads TGTGCCAGCAGTCCAACAGGGAGCGGAGGCTACACCTTC.